This entry is about one T cell receptor (beta chain). The data derive from a study of blood T cell repertoires in COVID-19. Study at large: Donors in the United States, Italy and Spain gave samples during acute or convalescent COVID-19.

The repertoire was sequenced with immunoSEQ multiplex PCR; TCRdb's copy has only in-frame clones and lacks some. The sample has around 62,000 clones, 85% to 90% seen once. CDR3 size: 14 residues. Trimming left V 7 bases short and J 3 bases short, with 13 bases between. The germline gives CDR1 MDHEN, CDR2 SYDVKM. The chain recombines TRBV28 with TRBJ1-5; D uncertain. The TCR comes from a man aged 55 to 70 with acute or convalescent COVID-19. The sample consisted of peripheral blood. CDR3 sequence reads: CASTPIGFNQPQHF. In DNA form, the CDR3 reads TGTGCCAGCACCCCAATCGGGTTCAATCAGCCCCAGCATTTT. The entire variable domain, with the rest obtained from reference TRBV28 and TRBJ1-5, is as follows: DVKVTQSSRYLVKRTGEKVFLECVQDMDHENMFWYRQDPGLGLRLIYFSYDVKMKEKGDIPEGYSVSREKKERFSLILESASTNQTSMYLCASTPIGFNQPQHFGDGTRLSIL.